This T cell receptor (beta chain) was captured by sequencing in a study of T cells in Graves' hyperthyroidism and ophthalmopathy. Study at large: It was at initial diagnosis, before any treatment, that peripheral blood was collected.

In its sample, this clonotype was seen many times. TCR beta CDR3 sequences were amplified from RNA transcripts. First-round RT-PCR targeting the TCR CDR3 was performed with the HTBI primer set. TCRdb called the multiplex PCR reads again in MiXCR, with one record for every CDR3 protein. The repertoire holds 300,000 to 450,000 distinct CDR3 sequences, 15% to 18% seen once, with roughly 26% in the top ten. Per germline, CDR1 KGHSH and CDR2 LQKENI. The CDR3 totals 14 residues. Between the trimmed V and J ends, which lost 2 bases and 7 bases, there was a span of 15 bases. Diagnoses were made from clinical symptoms, serum measures (thyroxine and TRAb), thyroid ultrasound and orbital computed tomography.

The material sequenced was blood. The origin of this receptor is a woman under 30 with Graves' hyperthyroidism that later progressed to Graves' ophthalmopathy. This chain connects TRBV18 to TRBJ2-7; a possible D gene is TRBD2 (6 bases). Here the CDR3 reads CASSPSHLGGEQYF. CDR3 nucleotides: TGTGCCAGCTCACCAAGCCACCTGGGGGGAGAGCAGTACTTC.